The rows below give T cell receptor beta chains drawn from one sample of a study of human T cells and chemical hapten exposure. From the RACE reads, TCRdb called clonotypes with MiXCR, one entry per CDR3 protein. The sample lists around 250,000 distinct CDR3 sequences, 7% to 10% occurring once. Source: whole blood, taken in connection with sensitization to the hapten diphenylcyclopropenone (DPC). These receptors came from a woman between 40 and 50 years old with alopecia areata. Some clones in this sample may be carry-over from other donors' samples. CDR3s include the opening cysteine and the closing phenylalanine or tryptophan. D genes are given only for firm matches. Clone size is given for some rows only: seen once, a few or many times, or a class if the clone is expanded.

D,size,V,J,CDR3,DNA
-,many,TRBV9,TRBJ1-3,CASSPRGNTIYF,TGTGCCAGCAGCCCCAGGGGAAACACCATATATTTT
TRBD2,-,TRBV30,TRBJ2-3,CAWSTTGTSRLSTDTQYF,TGTGCCTGGAGTACAACCGGGACTAGCCGTCTTAGCACAGATACGCAGTATTTT
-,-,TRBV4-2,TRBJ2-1,CASSQDPERGEQFF,TGTGCCAGCAGCCAAGACCCGGAGAGGGGTGAGCAGTTCTTC
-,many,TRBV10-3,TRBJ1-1,CAIRFGGRETEAFF,TGTGCCATCCGTTTTGGGGGGCGCGAGACTGAAGCTTTCTTT
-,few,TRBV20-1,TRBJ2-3,CSPRTDSRADTQYF,TGCAGCCCTAGGACGGATAGCAGGGCAGATACGCAGTATTTT
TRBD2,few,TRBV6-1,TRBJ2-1,CASSLSPSGGGNEQFF,TGTGCCAGCAGTTTATCCCCTAGCGGGGGTGGGAATGAGCAGTTCTTC
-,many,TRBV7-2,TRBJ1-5,CASSLGPRGFNNQPQHF,TGTGCCAGCAGCTTAGGCCCCAGAGGATTCAACAATCAGCCCCAGCATTTT
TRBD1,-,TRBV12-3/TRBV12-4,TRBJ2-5,CASTFGTASGTQYF,TGTGCCAGCACCTTTGGGACAGCCTCCGGGACCCAGTACTTC
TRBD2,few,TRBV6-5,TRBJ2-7,CASRGGPREQYF,TGTGCCAGCCGGGGAGGGCCCAGGGAGCAGTACTTC
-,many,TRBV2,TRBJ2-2,CASRTGGPASTGELFF,TGTGCCAGCAGGACAGGAGGACCCGCGAGCACCGGGGAGCTGTTTTTT
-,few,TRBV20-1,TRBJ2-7,CSARTWTPEYEQYF,TGCAGTGCTAGAACGTGGACACCGGAGTACGAGCAGTACTTC
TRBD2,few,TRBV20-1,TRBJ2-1,CSARDLRLAEFSYNEQFF,TGCAGTGCTAGAGACCTCCGACTAGCGGAGTTCTCCTACAATGAGCAGTTCTTC